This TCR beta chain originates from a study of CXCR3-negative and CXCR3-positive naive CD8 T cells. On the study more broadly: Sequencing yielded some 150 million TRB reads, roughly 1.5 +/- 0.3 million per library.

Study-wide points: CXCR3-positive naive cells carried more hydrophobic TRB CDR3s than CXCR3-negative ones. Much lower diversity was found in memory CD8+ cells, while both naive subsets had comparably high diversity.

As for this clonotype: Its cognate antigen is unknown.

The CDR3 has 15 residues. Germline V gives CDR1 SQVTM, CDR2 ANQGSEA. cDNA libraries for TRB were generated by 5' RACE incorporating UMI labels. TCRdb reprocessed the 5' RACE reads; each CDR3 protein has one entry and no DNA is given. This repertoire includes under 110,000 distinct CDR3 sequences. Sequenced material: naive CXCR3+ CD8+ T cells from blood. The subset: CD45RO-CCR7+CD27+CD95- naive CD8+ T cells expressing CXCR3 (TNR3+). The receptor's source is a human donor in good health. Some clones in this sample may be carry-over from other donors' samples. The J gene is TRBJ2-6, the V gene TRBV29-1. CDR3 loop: CSVDGQSSGANVLTF.